This TCR beta chain was sequenced during a study of T cell responses to AZD1222 COVID-19 vaccine. Study-level information: Second doses were pooled across both intervals (about 4 or about 12 weeks). Study observations and caveats: In a largely white British group with more females than males, clonal diversity was possibly underestimated. Vaccine-related CD4 TCRs covered spike, predominating at 160-218 and 743-854.

Sequencing was performed with immunoSEQ multiplex PCR; in TCRdb, only in-frame clones are kept and a portion is missing. The table includes roughly 130,000 clones, about nine tenths detected once. CDR3 length: 15 amino acids. The germline V gene encodes CDR1 MDHEN and CDR2 SYDVKM. Unmatched junction bases numbered 2, after V lost 3 bases and J lost 0 bases. Points on this clone: Its antigen is not identified.

The chain carries TRBV28 and TRBJ1-1; 9 bases align to TRBD1. The sequence derives from an adult in good health. Source: peripheral blood, taken on day 0 of AZD1222 vaccination. CDR3 in DNA: TGTGCCAGCAGTTTCGGGACAGGGTTGAACACTGAAGCTTTCTTT. Translation: CASSFGTGLNTEAFF.